A single sample is the source of the 30 T cell receptor beta chains below, sequenced in a study of blood T cell repertoires in COVID-19. The method was immunoSEQ multiplex PCR; TCRdb's version includes in-frame clones alone and lacks a portion of them. Seen here are 250,000 to 350,000 clones, approximately 91% observed once, and the top ten hold approximately 13%. The material sequenced was peripheral blood. These receptor sequences come from a woman aged 60 to 75 with acute or convalescent COVID-19.

V is TRBV18 and J is TRBJ2-4, with 9 bases identical to TRBD1. This CDR3 comprises 14 residues. Germline-derived CDR1 and CDR2 are KGHSH and LQKENI. After removal of 2 bases from V and 7 bases from J, the junction contained 3 bases not matched to a gene. For the CDR3, the DNA is TGTGCCAGCTCACCAACACAGGGGGCCAACATTCAGTACTTC. As protein: CASSPTQGANIQYF.

This rearrangement joins TRBV2 to TRBJ1-2; D is perhaps TRBD1 (6 bases). Germline V gene data show CDR1 as SNHLY and CDR2 as FYNNEI. V was trimmed by 6 bases and J by 0 bases, leaving 11 bases between them. The CDR3 is 14 residues long. CDR3 amino acids: CASRGTYANYGYTF. As DNA, the CDR3 is TGTGCCAGCAGGGGGACATACGCTAACTATGGCTACACCTTC. The full variable domain, with the rest looked up from reference TRBV2 and TRBJ1-2, is EPEVTQTPSHQVTQMGQEVILRCVPISNHLYFYWYRQILGQKVEFLVSFYNNEISEKSEIFDDQFSVERPDGSNFTLKIRSTKLEDSAMYFCASRGTYANYGYTFGSGTRLTVV.

The rearrangement links TRBV6-5 to TRBJ2-7; the match to TRBD2 covers 10 bases. After removal of 6 bases from V and 5 bases from J, the junction contained 7 bases not matched to a gene. Germline CDR1 MNHEY, CDR2 SVGAGI. The CDR3 sequence is 14 residues long. CDR3 sequence: CASRALAGGHEQYF. CDR3 nucleotide sequence: TGTGCCAGCAGAGCTTTAGCGGGGGGCCACGAGCAGTACTTC.

The V gene is TRBV14, the J gene TRBJ2-7; 9 bases map to TRBD1. J lost 3 bases, V lost 0 bases, and 6 bases had no gene match. In germline, CDR1 is SGHDN, CDR2 FVKESK. There are 16 residues in the CDR3. The CDR3 loop reads CASSQEGDRGVYEQYF. DNA of the CDR3: TGTGCCAGCAGCCAAGAAGGTGACAGGGGGGTCTACGAGCAGTACTTC.

The rearrangement joins TRBV10-3 to TRBJ2-1; the match to TRBD1 covers 7 bases. The CDR3 is 16 amino acids. Germline V gives CDR1 ENHRY, CDR2 SYGVKD. Unmatched junction bases numbered 6, after V lost 4 bases and J lost 0 bases. As DNA, the CDR3 is TGTGCCATCAGTGCCCCGGCAGGGGGCTCCTACAATGAGCAGTTCTTC. Its translation is CAISAPAGGSYNEQFF.

The chain links TRBV7-2 to TRBJ1-2; D ambiguous. The CDR3 sequence is 13 residues long. V lost 8 bases to trimming and J lost 1 base, with 11 bases between them. Germline CDR1 is SGHTA and CDR2 is FQGNSA. The CDR3 DNA reads as TGTGCCAGCGTCTCTCCGTATAACTATGGCTACACCTTC. Translated, it gives CASVSPYNYGYTF.

V gene TRBV5-4 combines with J gene TRBJ2-1; a weak D match, TRBD2 (6 bases). This CDR3 is 16 amino acids long. Germline V gene lookup returns CDR1 SGHNT and CDR2 YYREEE (reference sequence). V lost 0 bases, J lost 1 base, and 11 bases lay in between. Here the CDR3 DNA reads TGTGCCAGCAGCTTGGTGACGGGAGTATCCTACAATGAGCAGTTCTTC. Translation gives CASSLVTGVSYNEQFF.

The chain recombines TRBV7-2 with TRBJ2-7; TRBD2 might be the D (6 bases). The germline V gene encodes CDR1 SGHTA and CDR2 FQGNSA. CDR3 length equals 15 residues. With 3 bases removed from V and 0 bases from J, the gap between germline ends came to 12 bases. This CDR3 is CASSLGLARSYEQYF. The CDR3, as DNA: TGTGCCAGCAGCTTGGGTCTAGCGCGCTCCTACGAGCAGTACTTC.

The J gene is TRBJ1-2, the V gene TRBV5-1; 7 positions match TRBD1. Germline CDR1 is SGHRS and CDR2 is YFSETQ. The CDR3 sequence is 14 residues long. V dropped 0 bases and J dropped 8; count of bases not matched to a gene: 7. The CDR3 here is CASSLGQGNLGYTF. The DNA for the CDR3 is TGCGCCAGCAGCTTGGGACAGGGAAATTTGGGCTACACCTTC.

This clone was found a few times. This chain joins TRBV4-1 and TRBJ1-1; TRBD1 agrees at 7 bases. Germline-derived CDR1 and CDR2 are MGHRA and YSYEKL. The CDR3 spans 15 residues. The trim removed 0 bases at V and 4 bases at J, leaving 5 bases unmatched. CDR3 nucleotide sequence: TGCGCCAGCAGCCAAGATATCCAGGGGGGCACTGAAGCTTTCTTT. This sequence encodes CASSQDIQGGTEAFF.

The V and J genes are TRBV4-2 and TRBJ1-6; 7 nucleotides align to TRBD1. With 1 base clipped from V and 5 bases from J, the junction kept 2 bases outside the gene matches. The CDR3 has 15 residues. The germline V gene encodes CDR1 LGHNA and CDR2 YNFKEQ. CDR3 coding DNA: TGTGCCAGCAGCCAAGCCGGGACAGATAATTCACCCCTCCACTTT. Protein sequence: CASSQAGTDNSPLHF.

The rearrangement joins TRBV7-2 to TRBJ1-3; D ambiguous. CDR1 SGHTA and CDR2 FQGNSA come from the germline V gene. The V gene lost 5 bases and the J gene lost 0 bases, with 17 bases spanning the gap. The CDR3 totals 17 residues. CDR3 sequence: CASSPPGGLFSGNTIYF. DNA for the CDR3: TGTGCCAGCAGCCCCCCTGGCGGGTTATTCTCTGGAAACACCATATATTTT.

V gene TRBV11-2 combines with J gene TRBJ2-1; D gene uncertain. Trimming left V 5 bases short and J 5 bases short, with 7 bases between. Germline-derived CDR1 and CDR2 are SGHAT and FQNNGV. The CDR3 runs 12 residues. The CDR3 loop reads CASSPVNNEQFF. CDR3 sequence (DNA): TGTGCCAGCAGCCCAGTTAACAATGAGCAGTTCTTC.

The gene calls are TRBV15 and TRBJ1-2; TRBD1 might be the D (5 bases). CDR3 length: 14 amino acids. V was clipped by 0 bases and J by 8 bases, with 13 bases between them. The germline V gene encodes CDR1 LNHNV and CDR2 YYDKDF (reference sequence). The CDR3 loop is CATSRDVGGRGYTF. In DNA form, the CDR3 reads TGTGCCACCAGCAGAGATGTCGGGGGTCGGGGCTACACCTTC.

This chain uses TRBV7-3 with TRBJ1-1; 7 bases are a match to TRBD1. The V gene's germline CDR1 is SGHTA and CDR2 FQGTGA. The trim removed 0 bases at V and 7 bases at J, leaving 5 bases unmatched. CDR3 length: 14 amino acids. CDR3 loop: CASSLTGTAGEAFF. In DNA form, the CDR3 reads TGTGCCAGCAGCTTAACTGGGACAGCTGGTGAAGCTTTCTTT.

This chain links TRBV12-3 or TRBV12-4 with TRBJ1-2; 11 bases agree with TRBD1. The V gene end was trimmed by 10 bases and the J gene end by 8 bases; junction bases not matched to a gene: 9. The CDR3 is made up of 13 amino acids. Here the CDR3 reads CATTGQGVGGYTF. CDR3 bases: TGTGCCACTACGGGACAGGGGGTCGGAGGCTACACCTTC.

The J gene is TRBJ1-2, the V gene TRBV4-2, with 9 nucleotides matching TRBD1. The CDR3 extends over 17 amino acids. Per the germline V gene, CDR1 is LGHNA and CDR2 is YNFKEQ. V dropped 4 bases and J dropped 6; count of bases not matched to a gene: 15. The CDR3 protein is CASSPTPGQGRVDGYTF. The CDR3 bases are TGTGCCAGCAGCCCGACCCCGGGACAGGGTAGAGTCGATGGCTACACCTTC.

The count of this clone is one. The chain employs TRBV7-9 and TRBJ2-5; maybe TRBD2 (5 bases). Trimming pared 5 bases from V and 5 bases from J, leaving 9 bases between. The germline V gene has CDR1 SEHNR and CDR2 FQNEAQ (reference sequence). The CDR3 consists of 12 residues. The CDR3 protein is CASSAEGETQYF. The DNA for the CDR3 is TGTGCCAGCAGCGCCGAGGGCGAGACCCAGTACTTC.

The CDR3 nucleotides are TGTGCCAGCAGCCCCCACGGTCAGCCCCAGCATTTT. Translation: CASSPHGQPQHF. This chain links TRBV27 with TRBJ1-5; D unclear. The germline gives CDR1 MNHEY, CDR2 SMNVEV (reference sequence). The CDR3 runs to 12 residues. V gave up 6 bases and J gave up 6 bases, with 9 bases separating them.

The CDR3 reads CASSVDPGTVGQYF. In DNA form, the CDR3 reads TGTGCCAGCAGCGTAGATCCCGGGACAGTCGGGCAGTACTTC. The chain has TRBV9 and TRBJ2-7, with TRBD1 matching 7 bases. CDR3 length: 14 residues. V shed 0 bases and J 9 bases; nucleotides not matched to a gene: 9. The germline V gene encodes CDR1 SGDLS and CDR2 YYNGEE.

The V gene is TRBV10-3, the J gene TRBJ1-5; perhaps TRBD1 as D (6 bases). The CDR3 runs 14 residues. From germline, CDR1 is ENHRY and CDR2 SYGVKD. V was clipped by 6 bases and J by 1 base, with 10 bases between them. The CDR3 DNA follows: TGTGCCATCAGGGGGGACACGAGCAATCAGCCCCAGCATTTT. As protein: CAIRGDTSNQPQHF.

The chain uses TRBV29-1 and TRBJ2-7; 8 nucleotides match TRBD1. The J segment lost 3 bases and the V segment lost 3 bases, leaving 7 bases of the junction unmatched. This CDR3 is 14 amino acids long. CDR1 is SQVTM and CDR2 is ANQGSEA in the germline V gene. In DNA, the CDR3 is TGCAGCGTTGACCTCGGGACAGGTCACTACGAGCAGTACTTC. This encodes CSVDLGTGHYEQYF.

The chain employs TRBV7-2 and TRBJ2-3; 8 bases map to TRBD2. The CDR3 contains 15 residues. V lost 4 bases to trimming and J lost 4 bases; unmatched junction nucleotides: 7. From germline, CDR1 is SGHTA and CDR2 FQGNSA. The CDR3 spells CASSWGLVSPDTQYF. In DNA form, the CDR3 reads TGTGCCAGCAGCTGGGGACTAGTTTCCCCAGATACGCAGTATTTT.

The chain combines TRBV28 with TRBJ2-7; TRBD1 might be the D (5 bases). Germline V lookup: CDR1 MDHEN, CDR2 SYDVKM. The ends were cut back, 3 bases at V and 7 bases at J, with 7 bases in the middle. This CDR3 comprises 11 residues. CDR3 loop: CASSFKGEQYF. The CDR3 region has the DNA TGTGCCAGCAGTTTTAAGGGGGAGCAGTACTTC.

The chain carries TRBV27 and TRBJ1-4; the match to TRBD1 covers 9 bases. The germline gives CDR1 MNHEY, CDR2 SMNVEV (reference sequence). Losses at the gene ends were 4 bases for V and 5 bases for J; bases not matched to a gene: 8. This CDR3 comprises 16 residues. CDR3 DNA: TGTGCCAGCAGTTCGGGACAGGGTTATGGGAATGAAAAACTGTTTTTT. This gives the protein CASSSGQGYGNEKLFF.

The chain links TRBV15 to TRBJ1-5; a weak D match, TRBD1 (6 bases). CDR3 length: 18 residues. The V gene lost 4 bases and the J gene lost 0 bases, with 19 bases spanning the gap. Looked up from germline, CDR1 is LNHNV and CDR2 is YYDKDF (reference sequence). The CDR3 sequence: CATSIPGGGLRSNQPQHF. The CDR3 coding sequence is TGTGCCACCAGCATACCTGGGGGGGGGCTTCGTAGCAATCAGCCCCAGCATTTT.

V and J are TRBV7-8 and TRBJ2-2, with 13 bases that match TRBD2. V lost 5 bases, J lost 4 bases, and 4 bases stayed unmatched. Germline lookup yields CDR1 SGHVS and CDR2 FQNEAQ. This CDR3 is 16 amino acids long. The CDR3 nucleotides are TGTGCCAGCAGCGCGGGACTAGCGGGGATCACCGGGGAGCTGTTTTTT. Encoded protein: CASSAGLAGITGELFF.

V usage is TRBV7-2 and J usage is TRBJ1-1; D uncertain. Germline loops: CDR1 SGHTA, CDR2 FQGNSA. V lost 4 bases, J lost 5 bases, and 5 bases lay in between. This CDR3 comprises 11 residues. The CDR3: CASSSKTEAFF. As DNA, the CDR3 is TGTGCCAGCAGCTCCAAAACTGAAGCTTTCTTT.

The chain has TRBV27 and TRBJ1-6, with 9 bases identical to TRBD1. There are 14 residues in the CDR3. CDR1 MNHEY and CDR2 SMNVEV come from the germline V gene (reference sequence). Unmatched junction bases numbered 6, after V lost 10 bases and J lost 5 bases. The chain's CDR3 is CATTGGANNSPLHF. The DNA for the CDR3 is TGTGCCACAACAGGGGGCGCAAATAATTCACCCCTCCACTTT.

This chain uses TRBV6-4 with TRBJ2-7, with 11 bases matching TRBD2. V shed 6 bases, J shed 1 base, and the junction held 5 bases outside the gene matches. The CDR3 has 15 residues. Germline values: CDR1 MRHNA, CDR2 SNTAGT. DNA for the CDR3: TGTGCCAGCAGCCCACTAGCGGGAGTGTCCTACGAGCAGTACTTC. This translates into CASSPLAGVSYEQYF.